This T cell receptor (beta chain) originates from a study of technical replicates of blood from a few donors. V gave up 0 bases and J gave up 6 bases, with 6 bases separating them. This CDR3 is built from 11 residues. Germline CDR1 DFQATT, CDR2 SNEGSKA (reference sequence). Profiling relied on immunoSEQ multiplex PCR, and the TCRdb table lists in-frame clones only, not all of them. This repertoire shows around 100,000 clones, about 96% found once; its top ten account for around 0.35%. V is TRBV20-1 and J is TRBJ2-7, with no clear D. This clonotype was sampled from a human donor in good health. Sequencing was performed on T cells isolated from PBMCs. The CDR3 reads CSARETPEQYF. CDR3 in DNA: TGCAGTGCTAGAGAGACACCCGAGCAGTACTTC.